One sample yielded the 4 T cell receptor beta chains listed below, sequenced in a study of blood T cell repertoires in COVID-19. Sequencing was performed with immunoSEQ multiplex PCR; in TCRdb, only in-frame clones are kept and a portion is missing. Among 55,000 to 80,000 clones listed, 65% to 80% were seen once. The sequenced material came from peripheral blood. These TCRs come from a man in his sixties with acute or convalescent COVID-19.

The rearrangement joins TRBV5-6 to TRBJ1-3; D gene uncertain. This CDR3 spans 13 amino acids. Germline V gene sequence: CDR1 SGHDT, CDR2 YYEEEE. V lost 0 bases and J 4 bases, leaving 5 bases between the germline ends. In nucleotides, the CDR3 is TGTGCCAGCAGCTTGGTTCAGGGAAACACCATATATTTT. Its translation is CASSLVQGNTIYF.

This clone was seen a handful of times. The chain uses TRBV30 and TRBJ1-2; D is undetermined. Trimming took 2 bases from V and 13 from J, leaving 23 bases between them. Germline lookup yields CDR1 GTSNPN and CDR2 SVGIG (reference sequence). The CDR3 sequence is 14 residues long. DNA for the CDR3: TGTGCCTGGAGTCTCCGGGAGCTCCCCATCCGAGCCACCTTC. This codes for CAWSLRELPIRATF.

The chain is built from TRBV10-1 and TRBJ2-3; weak D call: TRBD1 (6 bases). V lost 5 bases, J lost 4 bases, and 16 bases lay in between. From germline, CDR1 is WNHNN and CDR2 SYGVQD (reference sequence). The CDR3 spans 15 residues. The CDR3 DNA reads TGCGCCAGCAGTCCAAGGGGGAGTCTGCCAGATACGCAGTATTTT. Translation gives CASSPRGSLPDTQYF.

The chain links TRBV19 to TRBJ2-5; the match to TRBD1 covers 7 bases. This CDR3 region has 15 residues. The junction had 10 bases not matched to a gene; V was cut back by 5 bases and J by 4 bases. Germline CDR1 LNHDA, CDR2 SQIVND (reference sequence). The CDR3 reads CASSQATGSRETQYF. The CDR3 DNA reads TGTGCCAGTAGTCAAGCGACAGGGTCGAGAGAGACCCAGTACTTC.